A single sample is the source of the 21 T cell receptor beta chains below, sequenced in a study of blood T cells in healthy people across ages. A J-beta primer mix and a sample-barcoded 5' primer were used in a second PCR of about 7 to 12 cycles. TCRdb used MiXCR to reprocess the 5' RACE reads, holding one entry per CDR3 protein. Of 700,000 to 850,000 distinct CDR3 sequences listed, roughly 50% were seen once; the top ten hold around 41%. Sequenced: blood. The receptors stem from a man older than 75 in good health.

This clonotype was seen more than once but under ten times. The genes are TRBV7-2 and TRBJ2-3, with TRBD2 identical over 7 bases. Germline CDR1 is SGHTA and CDR2 is FQGNSA. This CDR3 region has 12 residues. J lost 9 bases, V lost 5 bases, and 5 bases had no gene match. The chain's CDR3 is CASSARGSTQYF. The DNA of the CDR3 is TGTGCCAGCAGCGCACGCGGGAGCACGCAGTATTTT.

This chain connects TRBV5-1 to TRBJ1-2, with D unclear. Per the germline V gene, CDR1 is SGHRS and CDR2 is YFSETQ. This CDR3 spans 15 amino acids. V lost 3 bases and J lost 2, with 14 bases in between. The CDR3 region has the DNA TGCGCCAGCAGCTCGGCGGCAGGAACAAACTATGGCTACACCTTC. Translating gives CASSSAAGTNYGYTF.

A few counts support this clonotype. The chain carries TRBV27 and TRBJ2-7, with D possibly TRBD1 on 6 matching bases. Germline V gene data show CDR1 as MNHEY and CDR2 as SMNVEV (reference sequence). The CDR3 is 13 amino acids. V gave up 5 bases and J gave up 2 bases, with 10 bases separating them. CDR3 sequence: CASSRTATYEQYF. DNA of the CDR3: TGTGCCAGCAGTCGGACAGCTACCTACGAGCAGTACTTC.

The chain links TRBV30 to TRBJ2-2, with D unclear. Trimming cost V 1 base and J 4 bases, with 10 bases left between them. Germline V lookup: CDR1 GTSNPN, CDR2 SVGIG (reference sequence). The CDR3 extends over 14 amino acids. In DNA form, the CDR3 reads TGTGCCTGGAGTGGGCTACGAAGCACCGGGGAGCTGTTTTTT. Its translation is CAWSGLRSTGELFF.

The chain combines TRBV29-1 with TRBJ2-5; the D call may be TRBD1 or TRBD2 (5 bases each). Germline CDR1 reads SQVTM; CDR2 reads ANQGSEA. The V end lost 4 bases, the J end lost 5 bases, and 11 bases lay between the germline ends. The CDR3 runs 12 residues. The CDR3 here is CSVVEGSETQYF. As DNA, the CDR3 is TGCAGCGTTGTAGAGGGGTCGGAGACCCAGTACTTC.

This clonotype was recorded at least ten times. The genes are TRBV7-2 and TRBJ1-2; 9 bases fit TRBD1. The germline gives CDR1 SGHTA, CDR2 FQGNSA. This CDR3 has 14 amino acids. The junction had 4 bases not matched to a gene; V was cut back by 4 bases and J by 4 bases. The CDR3 loop is CASSYTGGSYGYTF. The CDR3 DNA reads as TGTGCCAGCAGCTACACAGGGGGCAGCTATGGCTACACCTTC.

The sample holds a few counts of this clonotype. V usage is TRBV27 and J usage is TRBJ2-7, with 10 bases aligning to TRBD2. Germline V CDR1 and CDR2: MNHEY, SMNVEV (reference sequence). The CDR3 sequence is 16 residues long. V trimming: 8 bases; J trimming: 6 bases; junction bases outside the gene matches: 16. The CDR3 DNA is TGTGCCAGCCATCGTGTAATAGCGGGAGGCGTAAGCGAGCAGTACTTC. It yields the protein CASHRVIAGGVSEQYF.

The rearrangement links TRBV15 to TRBJ2-1; 9 positions agree with TRBD2. The CDR3 contains 15 residues. Germline CDR1 and CDR2: LNHNV and YYDKDF (reference sequence). V shed 8 bases, J shed 6 bases, and the junction held 11 bases outside the gene matches. In DNA form, the CDR3 reads TGTGCCACCGAGGATCCTAGCGGGACCCCCAATGAGCAGTTCTTC. Amino acids: CATEDPSGTPNEQFF.

V gene TRBV25-1 combines with J gene TRBJ2-1; D assignment may be TRBD1 or TRBD2 (5 bases each). The V end lost 4 bases, the J end lost 8 bases, and 15 bases lay between the germline ends. The CDR3 is made up of 14 amino acids. Looked up from germline, CDR1 is MGHDK and CDR2 is SYGVNS. The CDR3 bases are TGTGCCAGCAGTGGAGCACGTCTGGGGGATGAGCAGTTCTTC. This encodes CASSGARLGDEQFF.

J is TRBJ2-1 and V is TRBV5-1, with D possibly matching TRBD1 (5 bases). Germline CDR1 SGHRS, CDR2 YFSETQ. Trimming took off 2 bases at V and 3 bases at J, with 15 bases between the two ends. This CDR3 has 16 amino acids. CDR3 DNA: TGCGCCAGCAGCTTAGGCAGGGCCGAGCTCTACAATGAGCAGTTCTTC. Its translation is CASSLGRAELYNEQFF. Looking up the rest from reference TRBV5-1 and TRBJ2-1 gives the full variable domain: KAGVTQTPRYLIKTRGQQVTLSCSPISGHRSVSWYQQTPGQGLQFLFEYFSETQRNKGNFPGRFSGRQFSNSRSEMNVSTLELGDSALYLCASSLGRAELYNEQFFGPGTRLTVL.

The sample holds a few counts of this clonotype. The CDR3 DNA reads TGTGCCAGCAGTCCCCTTGGGGGCCCACATTACGAGCAGTACTTC. Its protein is CASSPLGGPHYEQYF. The chain is built from TRBV28 and TRBJ2-7, with D perhaps TRBD1 (6 bases). The germline V gene has CDR1 MDHEN and CDR2 SYDVKM. V was shortened by 5 bases and J by 4 bases, with 18 bases between the two germline ends. The CDR3 has 15 amino acids.

This clonotype was counted only a few times. The J gene is TRBJ2-1, the V gene TRBV6-5; D may be TRBD2 (5 bases). CDR1 and CDR2 from the germline V gene are MNHEY and SVGAGI. V shed 0 bases and J shed 7 bases, with 13 bases lying between them. CDR3 size: 15 residues. CDR3 in DNA: TGTGCCAGCAGTTACTCGAACGGGGAAAGTAATGAGCAGTTCTTC. Translation: CASSYSNGESNEQFF.

This clonotype has just a few counts. The chain employs TRBV2 and TRBJ2-7; 9 bases are shared with TRBD1. From germline, CDR1 is SNHLY and CDR2 FYNNEI. The CDR3 consists of 13 residues. J was trimmed by 4 bases and V by 5 bases; bases with no gene match: 3. DNA for the CDR3: TGTGCCAGCAGTAAAGACAGGGGGTACGAGCAGTACTTC. Protein product: CASSKDRGYEQYF.

The V call is TRBV28, the J call TRBJ2-5, with no clear D. Germline V gives CDR1 MDHEN, CDR2 SYDVKM. V lost 6 bases to trimming and J lost 11 bases, with 19 bases between them. This CDR3 spans 13 amino acids. The CDR3 sequence is CASRPPFRYGQYF. The CDR3 coding sequence is TGTGCCAGCAGGCCGCCCTTTCGATACGGGCAGTACTTC.

In its sample, this clonotype was seen a few times. The chain recombines TRBV7-9 with TRBJ1-5; a weak D match, TRBD1 (5 bases). The germline V gene encodes CDR1 SEHNR and CDR2 FQNEAQ (reference sequence). Trimming left V 1 base short and J 0 bases short, with 10 bases between. The CDR3 extends over 16 amino acids. CDR3 loop: CASSLVGRNSNQPQHF. Written as DNA, the CDR3 is TGTGCCAGCAGCTTAGTGGGACGAAATAGCAATCAGCCCCAGCATTTT.

This clonotype came up once. The rearrangement uses TRBV28 and TRBJ2-7; tentatively, D is TRBD1 (6 bases). Germline CDR1 reads MDHEN; CDR2 reads SYDVKM. The CDR3 length is 15 residues. V dropped 2 bases and J dropped 9 bases, with 20 bases sitting between them. The CDR3 here is CASSLTGMAYNGQYF. Written as DNA, the CDR3 is TGTGCCAGCAGTTTAACAGGGATGGCCTACAATGGGCAGTACTTC.

This clonotype was detected only a few times. The J gene is TRBJ1-1, the V gene TRBV5-1; D unresolved. Deletions cut 4 bases from V and 3 bases from J, with 13 bases between. This CDR3 region has 14 residues. Germline CDR1 reads SGHRS; CDR2 reads YFSETQ. CDR3: CASSPRPPDTEAFF. CDR3 coding DNA: TGCGCCAGCAGCCCCCGACCCCCGGACACTGAAGCTTTCTTT.

This chain connects TRBV7-9 to TRBJ2-1, with 8 bases aligning to TRBD2. CDR3 length: 15 residues. V dropped 5 bases and J dropped 6; count of bases not matched to a gene: 9. Per the germline V gene, CDR1 is SEHNR and CDR2 is FQNEAQ (reference sequence). CDR3 loop: CASSQTGLVPNEQFF. The CDR3 bases are TGTGCCAGCAGCCAAACGGGACTAGTACCCAATGAGCAGTTCTTC.

This chain links TRBV30 with TRBJ2-7; D is possibly TRBD2 (6 bases). Germline V gene sequence: CDR1 GTSNPN, CDR2 SVGIG (reference sequence). V was cut by 3 bases and J by 5 bases, with 14 bases left in between. This CDR3 has 13 amino acids. The CDR3 DNA reads TGTGCCTGGAGCGGAGCGGGTTGGGACGAGCAGTACTTC. Its translation: CAWSGAGWDEQYF.

The table lists this clonotype with a few counts. The J gene is TRBJ2-7, the V gene TRBV6-5; 9 nucleotides agree with TRBD1. The V gene's germline CDR1 is MNHEY and CDR2 SVGAGI. Trimming took 5 bases from V and 4 from J; bases not matched to a gene: 9. This CDR3 contains 15 residues. In DNA form, the CDR3 reads TGTGCCAGCAGTGGCACCGGGACAGGGAAATACGAGCAGTACTTC. Translation gives CASSGTGTGKYEQYF.

This clonotype was seen once. The chain employs TRBV29-1 and TRBJ2-7; 8 positions match TRBD2. Germline CDR1 reads SQVTM; CDR2 reads ANQGSEA. V was clipped by 0 bases and J by 4 bases; unmatched bases: 11. The CDR3 has 16 amino acids. Here the CDR3 reads CSVEDSSGSHGYEQYF. The CDR3 nucleotides read TGCAGCGTTGAAGATTCGAGCGGGAGTCACGGGTACGAGCAGTACTTC.